Shown below are 15 T cell receptor beta chains from a single sample sequenced in a study of T cells after yellow fever vaccination. TCRdb reanalysed the 5' RACE reads using MiXCR and keeps one entry per CDR3 protein. In the table there are roughly 250,000 distinct CDR3 sequences, 13% of which are singletons. Source: CD4+ T cells sorted from PBMCs, taken 45 days after the yellow fever booster vaccination. The origin of the receptors is a young man who received the YFV17D yellow fever vaccine.

This clonotype has more than one count but fewer than ten. J is TRBJ2-1 and V is TRBV7-2; D uncertain. Trimming stripped 0 bases from V and 4 bases from J, with 10 bases between. Germline V CDR1 and CDR2: SGHTA, FQGNSA. CDR3 length equals 15 residues. CDR3 nucleotides: TGTGCCAGCAGCTTAGCCACAGCAAAATACAATGAGCAGTTCTTC. Translated: CASSLATAKYNEQFF.

This clonotype turned up a few times. The rearrangement links TRBV5-1 to TRBJ2-2, with TRBD2 identical over 7 bases. The length of the CDR3 is 17 residues. Germline V CDR1 and CDR2: SGHRS, YFSETQ. Losses at the gene ends were 0 bases for V and 3 bases for J; bases not matched to a gene: 8. Here the CDR3 DNA reads TGCGCCAGCAGCTTGGGACTAGCCGGCACGCACACCGGGGAGCTGTTTTTT. It yields the protein CASSLGLAGTHTGELFF.

The chain couples TRBV5-1 to TRBJ2-5, with TRBD2 identical over 7 bases. Germline CDR1 reads SGHRS; CDR2 reads YFSETQ. The CDR3 has 15 amino acids. V was clipped by 5 bases and J by 5 bases; unmatched bases: 12. Here the CDR3 reads CASSPGRRGGETQYF. The DNA for the CDR3 is TGCGCCAGCAGTCCCGGGCGTCGGGGAGGGGAGACCCAGTACTTC.

The rearrangement uses TRBV5-4 and TRBJ1-1; the D is unclear. Germline CDR1 reads SGHNT; CDR2 reads YYREEE (reference sequence). There are 13 residues in the CDR3. The V gene lost 4 bases and the J gene lost 7 bases, with 14 bases spanning the gap. In DNA form, the CDR3 reads TGTGCCAGCAGCGACCGGACGAGACTTGAAGCTTTCTTT. Amino acids: CASSDRTRLEAFF.

This rearrangement joins TRBV5-1 to TRBJ2-4; possible D gene TRBD1, 5 bases. Germline V gene lookup returns CDR1 SGHRS and CDR2 YFSETQ. The V end was cut by 0 bases, the J end by 9 bases, with 10 bases between. The CDR3 spans 13 residues. CDR3 sequence (DNA): TGCGCCAGCAGCTTGGAGGGGCGGAGCATTCAGTACTTC. Its protein product is CASSLEGRSIQYF.

This sequence joins TRBV4-2 and TRBJ2-3, with 7 bases that match TRBD2. V dropped 1 base and J dropped 3; count of bases not matched to a gene: 4. Germline CDR1 and CDR2: LGHNA and YNFKEQ. There are 15 residues in the CDR3. CDR3 region: CASSQGGGPTDTQYF. The CDR3 DNA follows: TGTGCCAGCAGCCAAGGGGGGGGACCGACAGATACGCAGTATTTT.

This clonotype was seen only a few times. The rearrangement uses TRBV6-5 and TRBJ2-2; a possible D gene is TRBD2 (5 bases). Germline CDR1 MNHEY, CDR2 SVGAGI. Deletions cut 6 bases from V and 5 bases from J, with 28 bases between. CDR3 length: 19 residues. The CDR3 DNA sequence: TGTGCCAGCAGGTATCAGCGGAGCGGCCTCAGAGAAGGGACCGGGGAGCTGTTTTTT. Translation gives CASRYQRSGLREGTGELFF.

This clonotype was seen ten or more times. The chain combines TRBV6-6 with TRBJ2-7, with D possibly matching TRBD2 (6 bases). The CDR3 is made up of 13 amino acids. CDR1 and CDR2 (germline): MNHNY, SVGAGI (reference sequence). The V end was cut by 2 bases, the J end by 3 bases, with 8 bases between. CDR3 residues: CASSYAGRYEQYF. The CDR3 DNA follows: TGTGCCAGCAGTTACGCGGGACGCTACGAGCAGTACTTC.

The V call is TRBV7-9, the J call TRBJ2-1, with D possibly TRBD2 on 6 matching bases. Trimming cost V 5 bases and J 2 bases, with 13 bases left between them. Germline V CDR1 and CDR2: SEHNR, FQNEAQ (reference sequence). The CDR3 spans 15 residues. CDR3: CASSPLAPAYNEQFF. The CDR3 coding sequence is TGTGCCAGCAGCCCGCTAGCGCCCGCCTACAATGAGCAGTTCTTC.

The chain carries TRBV20-1 and TRBJ1-5; D remains ambiguous. The V and J ends lost 6 bases and 4 bases respectively, with 28 bases between them. Germline V gene sequence: CDR1 DFQATT, CDR2 SNEGSKA (reference sequence). This CDR3 is 18 amino acids long. CDR3 loop: CSASNPQARERGNQPQHF. Written as DNA, the CDR3 is TGCAGTGCGAGCAACCCTCAGGCGAGGGAGCGAGGGAATCAGCCCCAGCATTTT.

The chain employs TRBV7-2 and TRBJ2-1, with 7 bases that match TRBD2. CDR3 length equals 14 residues. With V trimmed by 4 bases and J by 7 bases, 7 bases remained unmatched. CDR1 is SGHTA, CDR2 FQGNSA, per germline. As DNA, the CDR3 is TGTGCCAGCAGCTCCGGACTAGTGAGAAATGAGCAGTTCTTC. Its translation is CASSSGLVRNEQFF. The full variable domain, completed using reference TRBV7-2 and TRBJ2-1, is GAGVSQSPSNKVTEKGKDVELRCDPISGHTALYWYRQSLGQGLEFLIYFQGNSAPDKSGLPSDRFSAERTGGSVSTLTIQRTQQEDSAVYLCASSSGLVRNEQFFGPGTRLTVL.

About this clonotype itself: An end of the junction differs from the germline gene, which may be a read error. V usage is TRBV7-2 and J usage is TRBJ2-5; 8 nucleotides line up with TRBD2. CDR1 is SGHTA, CDR2 FQGNSA, per germline. The CDR3 extends over 14 amino acids. The CDR3 protein is CASSVAGSQETQYF. The CDR3 bases are TGTGCCAGCAGCGTAGCGGGGAGCCAAGAGACCCAGTACTTC.

The chain uses TRBV9 and TRBJ1-1; weak D call: TRBD1 (5 bases). Germline loops: CDR1 SGDLS, CDR2 YYNGEE. The CDR3 covers 15 residues. Trimming stripped 3 bases from V and 1 base from J, with 13 bases between. The CDR3 loop reads CASSGGTGKNTEAFF. DNA of the CDR3: TGTGCCAGCAGCGGGGGTACAGGCAAGAACACTGAAGCTTTCTTT. The complete variable domain, with remaining parts taken from reference TRBV9 and TRBJ1-1, reads DSGVTQTPKHLITATGQRVTLRCSPRSGDLSVYWYQQSLDQGLQFLIQYYNGEERAKGNILERFSAQQFPDLHSELNLSSLELGDSALYFCASSGGTGKNTEAFFGQGTRLTVV.

The table lists this clonotype with many counts. The chain uses TRBV15 and TRBJ2-7; D not certain. The V end lost 0 bases, the J end lost 3 bases, and 6 bases lay between the germline ends. Germline CDR1 is LNHNV and CDR2 is YYDKDF (reference sequence). The CDR3 runs 13 residues. CDR3 sequence (DNA): TGTGCCACCAGCAGAGACAGTTACTACGAGCAGTACTTC. This codes for CATSRDSYYEQYF.

This clonotype was counted only a few times. The V call is TRBV5-1, the J call TRBJ2-5; 8 bases are a match to TRBD2. V was clipped by 2 bases and J by 4 bases; unmatched bases: 7. There are 15 residues in the CDR3. Germline V CDR1 and CDR2: SGHRS, YFSETQ. CDR3 DNA sequence: TGCGCCAGCAGCTTTACGGGAGGGCCGGGAGAGACCCAGTACTTC. Protein sequence: CASSFTGGPGETQYF.